The clone carrying this T cell receptor (beta chain) was detected a few times. Here immunoSEQ multiplex PCR was the method, and the copy in TCRdb shows in-frame clones only, minus some. The profile covers tens of thousands of clones, with about 88% appearing a single time and roughly 0.53% taken by the ten largest. The sample belongs to a study of T cell changes during pregnancy in multiple sclerosis. V gave up 3 bases and J gave up 7 bases; unmatched junction bases: 8. Germline CDR1 is KGHSH and CDR2 is LQKENI. This CDR3 spans 15 amino acids. Here the sequenced sample was CD4+ T cells from peripheral blood mononuclear cells, taken in the first trimester of pregnancy. The receptor was derived from a female donor with multiple sclerosis, enrolled in a pregnancy study. The rearrangement uses TRBV18 and TRBJ1-5; 8 bases map to TRBD1. For the CDR3, the DNA is TGTGCCAGCTCACCTCTCGGACAGGGCTTCCAGCCCCAGCATTTT. This encodes CASSPLGQGFQPQHF.